This is a list of T cell receptor beta chains from one sample in a study of cytomegalovirus exposure and HLA in healthy donors. Here immunoSEQ multiplex PCR was the method, and the copy in TCRdb shows in-frame clones only, minus some. The table includes 150,000 to 200,000 clones, around 77% detected once. Sequencing used PBMCs. The receptors originated from a man aged 55 to 70 in good health and CMV-seronegative. Both conserved end residues are part of each CDR3. A D gene is named only where the DNA matches it firmly. The size of a clone is reported for some rows only, either as once, few or many, or as a class for expanded clones.

>TRBV28|few|TRBD1|TRBJ2-2
CASESTQGANTGELFF
TGTGCCAGCGAATCTACGCAGGGGGCGAACACCGGGGAGCTGTTTTTT
>TRBV19|.|TRBD1|TRBJ2-2
CASSTRGPGELFF
TGTGCCAGTAGTACCAGGGGGCCCGGGGAGCTGTTTTTT
>TRBV27|once|.|TRBJ1-4
CASSSATGSGEKLFF
TGTGCCAGCAGCTCTGCTACAGGGTCGGGTGAAAAACTGTTTTTT
>TRBV29-1|.|.|TRBJ1-1
CSVEDPGHTEAFF
TGCAGCGTTGAAGATCCGGGTCACACTGAAGCTTTCTTT
>TRBV4-1|few|.|TRBJ1-1
CASSQDRNTEAFF
TGCGCCAGCAGCCAAGACCGGAACACTGAAGCTTTCTTT
>TRBV30|once|.|TRBJ1-3
CAWSLTGYRNTIYF
TGTGCCTGGAGCCTCACAGGGTATCGAAACACCATATATTTT
>TRBV29-1|.|.|TRBJ2-7
CSVKRGTYEQYF
TGCAGCGTTAAGAGAGGGACCTACGAGCAGTACTTC
>TRBV7-6|.|.|TRBJ1-1
CASSLALYTEAFF
TGTGCCAGCAGCTTAGCCCTGTACACTGAAGCTTTCTTT
>TRBV11-2|.|.|TRBJ2-1
CASRPVRESNEQFF
TGTGCCAGCAGGCCGGTTAGGGAGTCGAATGAGCAGTTCTTC
>TRBV30|.|TRBD2|TRBJ2-5
CAWGTGGGQETQYF
TGTGCCTGGGGGACGGGAGGGGGGCAAGAGACCCAGTACTTC
>TRBV6-5|.|TRBD1|TRBJ1-6
CASSYSNRGLSPLHF
TGTGCCAGCAGTTACTCAAACAGGGGGCTTTCACCCCTCCACTTT
>TRBV30|.|TRBD2|TRBJ2-3
CAYRLAGRAQYF
TGTGCCTACAGGCTAGCGGGGAGAGCGCAGTATTTT
>TRBV19|.|TRBD1|TRBJ2-7
CASSKGQIPSEQYF
TGTGCCAGTAGTAAGGGACAGATCCCTAGCGAGCAGTACTTC
>TRBV7-2|few|.|TRBJ1-2
CASSLGGRYGYTF
TGTGCCAGCAGCTTAGGGGGGAGGTATGGCTACACCTTC
>TRBV19|few|.|TRBJ1-2
CASSGRVLDGYTF
TGTGCCAGTAGTGGCAGGGTCTTGGATGGCTACACCTTC
>TRBV4-1|.|.|TRBJ1-2
CASSQESTGLGYGYTF
TGCGCCAGCAGCCAAGAAAGCACAGGGTTAGGGTATGGCTACACCTTC
>TRBV29-1|few|.|TRBJ1-5
CSVQVGQGGPNQPQHF
TGCAGCGTCCAGGTAGGGCAGGGAGGTCCAAATCAGCCCCAGCATTTT
>TRBV7-8|.|TRBD2|TRBJ2-1
CASSLGSGPYNEQFF
TGTGCCAGCAGCTTAGGTAGCGGGCCCTACAATGAGCAGTTCTTC
>TRBV7-2|.|.|TRBJ1-2
CASSLTGKNYGYTF
TGTGCCAGCAGCTTAACAGGGAAGAACTATGGCTACACCTTC
>TRBV28|.|.|TRBJ2-2
CASSSPGSPDTGELFF
TGTGCCAGCAGTTCGCCGGGGTCCCCGGACACCGGGGAGCTGTTTTTT
>TRBV19|few|.|TRBJ2-7
CASSRRETDDEQYF
TGTGCCAGTAGTAGGAGGGAGACGGATGACGAGCAGTACTTC
>TRBV15|.|TRBD1|TRBJ1-5
CATSRDAGGASNQPQHF
TGTGCCACCAGCAGAGACGCAGGGGGCGCGAGCAATCAGCCCCAGCATTTT
>TRBV6-1|.|TRBD2|TRBJ2-3
CASNPTSAVDTQYF
TGTGCCAGCAATCCGACTAGCGCTGTAGATACGCAGTATTTT
>TRBV18|.|TRBD1|TRBJ1-4
CASSRDRGTNEKLFF
TGTGCCAGCTCACGGGACAGGGGTACTAATGAAAAACTGTTTTTT
>TRBV2|.|.|TRBJ2-7
CASSPHPYEQYF
TGTGCCAGCAGCCCTCACCCCTACGAGCAGTACTTC
>TRBV28|.|.|TRBJ1-5
CAAGRGNQPQHF
TGTGCGGCGGGCAGGGGTAATCAGCCCCAGCATTTT
>TRBV30|.|TRBD1|TRBJ2-7
CAWTWDSSLAEQYF
TGTGCCTGGACGTGGGACAGCAGCCTTGCCGAGCAGTACTTC
>TRBV11-2|.|.|TRBJ2-5
CASSFSARETQYF
TGTGCCAGCAGCTTCTCAGCGAGGGAGACCCAGTACTTC
>TRBV29-1|.|TRBD1|TRBJ1-1
CSVGQGVAEAFF
TGCAGCGTCGGTCAGGGGGTGGCTGAAGCTTTCTTT
>TRBV5-4|few|.|TRBJ1-5
CASSRGGGNQPQHF
TGTGCCAGCAGCCGCGGAGGTGGCAATCAGCCCCAGCATTTT
>TRBV19|once|TRBD2|TRBJ2-3
CASSIMTSGGTDTQYF
TGTGCCAGTAGTATCATGACTAGCGGGGGCACAGATACGCAGTATTTT
>TRBV21-1|.|.|TRBJ1-5
CASSKVQAGGQPQHF
TGTGCCAGCAGCAAAGTGCAAGCGGGAGGTCAGCCCCAGCATTTT
>TRBV28|.|TRBD2|TRBJ2-1
CASIRASGSNEQFF
TGTGCCAGCATAAGGGCTAGCGGGAGTAATGAGCAGTTCTTC
>TRBV7-3|.|.|TRBJ2-1
CASSLQGNNEQFF
TGTGCCAGCAGCTTACAGGGGAACAATGAGCAGTTCTTC
>TRBV5-1|.|TRBD2|TRBJ2-7
CASSGTSGEHEQYF
TGCGCCAGCAGTGGGACTAGCGGAGAGCACGAGCAGTACTTC
>TRBV7-2|.|.|TRBJ1-5
CASSGQRNQPQHF
TGTGCCAGCAGTGGACAGCGCAATCAGCCCCAGCATTTT
>TRBV7-2|.|.|TRBJ1-1
CASSPNQGGTEAFF
TGTGCCAGCAGCCCTAACCAGGGAGGCACTGAAGCTTTCTTT
>TRBV19|.|.|TRBJ1-4
CASSIVRVMVATNEKLFF
TGTGCCAGTAGTATAGTCCGGGTGATGGTTGCAACTAATGAAAAACTGTTTTTT
>TRBV5-8|.|.|TRBJ2-2
CASRPTRVGELFF
TGTGCCAGCAGACCTACTAGAGTCGGGGAGCTGTTTTTT
>TRBV4-3|once|.|TRBJ2-3
CASSQDQGLIISDTQYF
TGCGCCAGCAGCCAAGATCAAGGACTAATCATTTCAGATACGCAGTATTTT
>TRBV28|.|.|TRBJ2-7
CASSLPREGAYEQYF
TGTGCCAGCAGTTTACCCAGGGAAGGGGCCTACGAGCAGTACTTC
>TRBV5-3|.|TRBD1|TRBJ1-4
CARSSFGIGTGFEKLFF
TGTGCCAGAAGCTCCTTTGGAATCGGGACAGGGTTTGAAAAACTGTTTTTT
>TRBV27|.|.|TRBJ2-3
CASTRTRGSDTQYF
TGTGCCAGCACCCGCACGAGAGGGTCCGATACGCAGTATTTT
>TRBV6-1|.|TRBD2|TRBJ2-3
CASSETRSGGATQYF
TGTGCCAGCAGTGAAACAAGAAGCGGGGGGGCCACGCAGTATTTT
>TRBV7-2|once|TRBD1|TRBJ2-2
CASSPGTGNTGELFF
TGTGCCAGCAGCCCCGGGACAGGGAACACCGGGGAGCTGTTTTTT
>TRBV27|.|.|TRBJ1-5
CASSEGHYSNQPQHF
TGTGCCAGCAGCGAGGGACACTATAGCAATCAGCCCCAGCATTTT
>TRBV29-1|few|TRBD2|TRBJ2-1
CSVPGGGNEQFF
TGCAGCGTTCCAGGCGGGGGAAATGAGCAGTTCTTC
>TRBV27|few|TRBD2|TRBJ2-1
CASSPRLAGGVRYLNEQFF
TGTGCCAGCAGTCCCCGGTTAGCGGGAGGGGTACGGTACCTGAATGAGCAGTTCTTC
>TRBV6-1|.|TRBD2|TRBJ2-2
CASSEGLAGEPTGELFF
TGTGCCAGCAGTGAAGGACTAGCGGGAGAACCCACCGGGGAGCTGTTTTTT
>TRBV30|.|TRBD2|TRBJ2-1
CAWRQAGGRNEQFF
TGTGCCTGGAGGCAAGCGGGAGGGCGCAATGAGCAGTTCTTC
>TRBV7-8|.|.|TRBJ2-6
CASSLSYAGANVLTF
TGTGCCAGCAGCTTAAGCTATGCCGGGGCCAACGTCCTGACTTTC
>TRBV5-1|.|.|TRBJ2-7
CASSLGTLATPYEQYF
TGCGCCAGCAGCTTGGGAACCCTAGCGACTCCCTACGAGCAGTACTTC
>TRBV9|once|TRBD2|TRBJ2-5
CASSVGIQRDQLETQYF
TGTGCCAGCAGCGTAGGTATCCAGCGGGATCAATTGGAGACCCAGTACTTC
>TRBV19|.|TRBD1|TRBJ2-1
CASRPRGSSYNEQFF
TGTGCCAGTCGACCCAGGGGGAGCTCCTACAATGAGCAGTTCTTC
>TRBV28|.|.|TRBJ2-1
CASRNSVSVNEQFF
TGTGCCAGCAGGAACAGTGTTTCTGTCAATGAGCAGTTCTTC
>TRBV20-1|.|.|TRBJ1-4
CSATLREKLFF
TGCAGTGCTACCCTCCGGGAAAAACTGTTTTTT
>TRBV7-9|.|.|TRBJ2-2
CASSLGSPTNTGELFF
TGTGCCAGCAGCTTAGGATCCCCAACAAACACCGGGGAGCTGTTTTTT
>TRBV5-1|.|.|TRBJ2-5
CASSLDRGGETQYF
TGCGCCAGCAGCTTGGACAGGGGGGGGGAGACCCAGTACTTC
>TRBV6-5|.|TRBD1|TRBJ2-7
CASSYSGTGGSYEQYF
TGTGCCAGCAGTTACTCCGGGACAGGGGGTTCCTACGAGCAGTACTTC